This T cell receptor beta chain originates from a study of monozygotic twins with inflammatory bowel disease (dated by TCRdb to the late 2010s). With respect to the entire study: The full study comprised 30 or so monozygotic twin pairs: nine German pairs (four IBD-concordant, five IBD-discordant) and 19 IBD-discordant Danish pairs. The search for disease-associated traits relied mainly on comparing, within discordant pairs, IBD patients with their genetically identical healthy co-twins. Each individual had, on average, about 151 000 unique TCRalpha sequences and 181 000 unique TCRbeta sequences available for analysis.

A roughly 2.5 ml peripheral blood sample was drawn into PAXgene tubes per donor and stored at -80°C. Total RNA was isolated from whole blood with the PAXgene blood miRNA kit on an automated QIAcube, without T cell sorting. Peripheral blood from monozygotic twin pairs concordant or discordant for inflammatory bowel disease was subjected to deep TCRalpha and TCRbeta repertoire profiling with unique molecular barcoding. For every twin pair, smoking habits were documented, and each individual was categorised as a current, former or never smoker. The CDR3 has 15 amino acids, counting the end cysteine and phenylalanine. There is no recorded DNA. CDR1 and CDR2, per the germline V gene (reference sequence), are LGHDT and YNNKEL. Library preparation employed 5' RACE. The input for every TCR library was approximately 3,500 ng of total RNA. For each sample, cDNA was synthesized in eight separate reactions using SMARTScribe reverse transcriptase. During cDNA synthesis, template switching was used to introduce unique molecular identifiers that contained a 6-nucleotide sample barcode. TCRalpha and TCRbeta cDNA was amplified in two nested PCRs of approximately 16 and 10 cycles, and bead purification was carried out after each PCR. Before amplification, cDNA was treated with uracil DNA-glycosylase and purified using the QIAquick PCR purification kit. In the second PCR, Illumina TruSeq-compatible adapters and sample-specific barcodes were added. Library quality and concentration were checked on TapeStation and Qubit, and libraries were pooled at around 4.7 ng each. Pooled libraries were sequenced on an Illumina HiSeq2500 single-index Rapid Run with 2 x 100 bp reads and custom sequencing primers. Regarding the original processing steps: UMI-based consensus assembly with MiGEC version 1.2.6 was used to correct PCR and sequencing errors. MiXCR version 2.1.1 was used to carry out V(D)J alignment, clonotype assembly and CDR3 extraction. Normalisation of gene usage, clonotype sharing and MAIT/NKT TCR abundance was achieved by analysing the top 1000, 10 000 and 20 000 clonotypes per sample. After downsampling to 27 000 UMIs, diversity was calculated as the inverse Simpson index using the vegan R package. Statistical testing used paired Mann-Whitney U tests on the discordant twin pairs and applied Benjamini-Hochberg correction for multiple testing. TCRdb reprocessed the raw reads; every CDR3 protein sequence is a single record, and DNA is not supplied. The V and J calls follow TCRdb's processing rather than the paper's. The sample has 150,000 to 200,000 distinct CDR3 sequences on record. The top ten hold around 7% of the sample.

Overall study outcomes, separate from this receptor: No difference in repertoire similarity was observed between concordant and discordant twins, possibly owing to limited statistical power. Distinction between different T cell subtypes could not be achieved in the analysis. Compared with healthy twins, IBD patients had fewer clonotypes in common with other individuals, a difference most pronounced in patients showing signs of disease activity. No single strong signal or clonotype linked to IBD turned up in the results, so the idea that one exists was not supported. Measured by the inverse Simpson index, TCRbeta repertoire diversity was lower in IBD patients than in their healthy co-twins. Background noise and inter-individual variability may have been introduced into the repertoires by the differing immunosuppressive treatments among patients.

As for this clonotype: Its antigen is not yet known.

The material sequenced was blood. This receptor was taken from a human donor with ulcerative colitis or Crohn's disease, or a healthy co-twin of an affected twin (not recorded which). This sequence uses TRBV3-1 and TRBJ1-5. The CDR3 here reads CASSQNFGSNQPQHF.